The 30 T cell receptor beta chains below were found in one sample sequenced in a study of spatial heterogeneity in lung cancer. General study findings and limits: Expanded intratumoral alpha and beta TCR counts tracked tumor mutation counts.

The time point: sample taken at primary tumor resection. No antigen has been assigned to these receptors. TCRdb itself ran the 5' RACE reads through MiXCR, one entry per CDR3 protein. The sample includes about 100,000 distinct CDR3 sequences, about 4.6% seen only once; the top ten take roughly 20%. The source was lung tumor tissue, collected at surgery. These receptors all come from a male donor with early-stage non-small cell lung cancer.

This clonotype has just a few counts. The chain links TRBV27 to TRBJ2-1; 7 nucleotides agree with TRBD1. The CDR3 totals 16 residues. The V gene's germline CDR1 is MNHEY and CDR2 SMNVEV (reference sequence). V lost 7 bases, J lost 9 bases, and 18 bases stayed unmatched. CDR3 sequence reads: CASNPTGIGYVGEQFF. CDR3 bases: TGTGCCAGCAACCCGACAGGGATAGGGTATGTAGGTGAGCAGTTCTTC.

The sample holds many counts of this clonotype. In DNA form, the CDR3 reads TGTGCCAGTACTAGCGCTCTCAGTACTAGCACAGATACGCAGTATTTT. It codes for CASTSALSTSTDTQYF. The chain recombines TRBV28 with TRBJ2-3, with 7 positions matching TRBD2. CDR3 size: 16 residues. CDR1 and CDR2 (germline): MDHEN, SYDVKM. V lost 9 bases to trimming and J lost 0 bases; unmatched junction nucleotides: 12.

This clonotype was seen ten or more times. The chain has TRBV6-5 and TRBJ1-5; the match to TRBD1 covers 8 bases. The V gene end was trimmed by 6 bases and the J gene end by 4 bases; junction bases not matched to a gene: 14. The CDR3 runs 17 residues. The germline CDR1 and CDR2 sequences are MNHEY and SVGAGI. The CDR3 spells CASSPRNLWTGNQPQHF. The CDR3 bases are TGTGCCAGCAGCCCCCGGAATCTCTGGACAGGGAATCAGCCCCAGCATTTT.

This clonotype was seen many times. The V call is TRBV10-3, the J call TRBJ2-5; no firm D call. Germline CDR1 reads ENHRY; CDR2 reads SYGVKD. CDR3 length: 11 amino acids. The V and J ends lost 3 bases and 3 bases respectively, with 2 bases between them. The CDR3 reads CAISDKETQYF. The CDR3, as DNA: TGTGCCATCAGTGACAAAGAGACCCAGTACTTC.

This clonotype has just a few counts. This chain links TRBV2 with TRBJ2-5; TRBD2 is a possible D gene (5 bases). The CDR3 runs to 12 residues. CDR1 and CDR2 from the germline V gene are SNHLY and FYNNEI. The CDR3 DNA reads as TGTGCTACTCTAAGGACTGCGAGGCCCCAGTACTTC. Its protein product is CATLRTARPQYF.

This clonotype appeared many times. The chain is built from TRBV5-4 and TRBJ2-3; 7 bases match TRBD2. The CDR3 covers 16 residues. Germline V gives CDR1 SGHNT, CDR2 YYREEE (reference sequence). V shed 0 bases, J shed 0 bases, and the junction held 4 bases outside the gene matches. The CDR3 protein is CASSLGGRASTDTQYF. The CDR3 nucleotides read TGTGCCAGCAGCTTGGGTGGGAGGGCCAGCACAGATACGCAGTATTTT.

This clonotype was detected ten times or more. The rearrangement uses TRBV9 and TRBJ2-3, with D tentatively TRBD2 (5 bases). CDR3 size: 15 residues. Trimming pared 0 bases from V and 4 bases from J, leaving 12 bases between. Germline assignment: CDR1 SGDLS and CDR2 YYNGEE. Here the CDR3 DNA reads TGTGCCAGCAGCGTAGGTGGGAGTAAGGCAGATACGCAGTATTTT. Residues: CASSVGGSKADTQYF.

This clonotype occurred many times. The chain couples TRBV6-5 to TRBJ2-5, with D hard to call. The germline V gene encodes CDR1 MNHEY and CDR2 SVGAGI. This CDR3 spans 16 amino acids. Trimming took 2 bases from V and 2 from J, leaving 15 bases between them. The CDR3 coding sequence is TGTGCCAGCAGTTACGATGGGCTTTCAGATCAAGAGACCCAGTACTTC. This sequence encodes CASSYDGLSDQETQYF.

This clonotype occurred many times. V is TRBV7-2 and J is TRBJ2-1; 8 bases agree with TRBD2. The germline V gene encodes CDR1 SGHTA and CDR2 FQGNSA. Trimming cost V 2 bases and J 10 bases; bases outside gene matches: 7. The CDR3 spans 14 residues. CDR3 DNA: TGTGCCAGCAGCTTAAAAGCGGGAGTAGGGGAGCAGTTCTTC. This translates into CASSLKAGVGEQFF.

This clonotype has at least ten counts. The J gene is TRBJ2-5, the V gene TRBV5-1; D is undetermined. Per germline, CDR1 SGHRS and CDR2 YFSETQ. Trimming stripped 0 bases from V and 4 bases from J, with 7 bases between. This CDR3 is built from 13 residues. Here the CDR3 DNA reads TGCGCCAGCAGCTTGGCAATTCGAGAGACCCAGTACTTC. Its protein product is CASSLAIRETQYF.

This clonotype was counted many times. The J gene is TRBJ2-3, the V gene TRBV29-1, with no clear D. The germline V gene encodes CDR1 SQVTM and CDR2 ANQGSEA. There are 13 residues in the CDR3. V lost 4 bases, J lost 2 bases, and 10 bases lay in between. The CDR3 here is CSVVEANTDTQYF. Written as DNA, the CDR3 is TGCAGCGTTGTTGAGGCGAACACAGATACGCAGTATTTT.

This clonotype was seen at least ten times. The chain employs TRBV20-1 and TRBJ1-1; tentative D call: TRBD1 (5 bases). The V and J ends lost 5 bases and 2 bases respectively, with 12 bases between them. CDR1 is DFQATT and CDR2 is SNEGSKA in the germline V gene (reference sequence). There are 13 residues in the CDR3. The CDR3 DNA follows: TGCAGTGCTCCCGGGACTTTTAACACTGAAGCTTTCTTT. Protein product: CSAPGTFNTEAFF.

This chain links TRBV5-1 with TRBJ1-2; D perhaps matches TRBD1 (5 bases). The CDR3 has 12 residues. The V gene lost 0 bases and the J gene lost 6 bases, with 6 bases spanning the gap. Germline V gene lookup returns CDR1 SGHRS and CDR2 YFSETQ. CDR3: CASSLGGDGYTF. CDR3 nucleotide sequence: TGCGCCAGCAGCTTGGGAGGGGATGGCTACACCTTC.

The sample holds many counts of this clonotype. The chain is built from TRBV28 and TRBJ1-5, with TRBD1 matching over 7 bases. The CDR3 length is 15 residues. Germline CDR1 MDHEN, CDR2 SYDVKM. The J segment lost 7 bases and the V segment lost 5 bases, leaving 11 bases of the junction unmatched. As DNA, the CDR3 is TGTGCCAGCAGTCCGACAGGGCCCTTCGGACAGCCCCAGCATTTT. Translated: CASSPTGPFGQPQHF.

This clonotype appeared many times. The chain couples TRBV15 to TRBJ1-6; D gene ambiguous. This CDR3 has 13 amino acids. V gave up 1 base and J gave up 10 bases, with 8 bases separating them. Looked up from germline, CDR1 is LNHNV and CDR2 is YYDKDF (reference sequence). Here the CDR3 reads CATSRVEGSPLHF. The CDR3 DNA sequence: TGTGCCACCAGCAGAGTAGAGGGATCACCCCTCCACTTT.

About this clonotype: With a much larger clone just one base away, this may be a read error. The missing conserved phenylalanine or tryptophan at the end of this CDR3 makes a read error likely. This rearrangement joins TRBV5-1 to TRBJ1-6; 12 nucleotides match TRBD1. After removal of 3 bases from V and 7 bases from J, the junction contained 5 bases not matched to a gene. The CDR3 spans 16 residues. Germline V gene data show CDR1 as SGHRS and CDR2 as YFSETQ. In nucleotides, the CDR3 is TGCGCCAGCAGCTCAACCGGGACAGGGGGCAATTCACCCCTCCACTCT. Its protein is CASSSTGTGGNSPLHS.

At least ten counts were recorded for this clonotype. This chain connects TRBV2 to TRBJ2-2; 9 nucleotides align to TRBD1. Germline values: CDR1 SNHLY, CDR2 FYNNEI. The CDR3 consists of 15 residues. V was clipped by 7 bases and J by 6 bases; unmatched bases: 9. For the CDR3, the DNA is TGTGCCAGCAAACTCGGGACAGGGATCTCCGGGGAGCTGTTTTTT. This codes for CASKLGTGISGELFF.

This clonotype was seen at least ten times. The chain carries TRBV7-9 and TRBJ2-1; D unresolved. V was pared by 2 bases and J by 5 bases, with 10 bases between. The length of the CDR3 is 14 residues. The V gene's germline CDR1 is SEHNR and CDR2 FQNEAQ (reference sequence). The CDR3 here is CASSLLGINNEQFF. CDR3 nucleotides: TGTGCCAGCAGCTTATTAGGGATAAACAATGAGCAGTTCTTC.

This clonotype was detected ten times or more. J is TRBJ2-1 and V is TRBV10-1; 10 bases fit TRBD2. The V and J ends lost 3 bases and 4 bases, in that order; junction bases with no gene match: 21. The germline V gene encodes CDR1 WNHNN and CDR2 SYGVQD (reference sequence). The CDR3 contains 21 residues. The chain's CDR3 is CASSDPQPGTSEQPRYNEQFF. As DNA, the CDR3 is TGCGCCAGCAGTGACCCGCAGCCCGGGACTAGCGAACAACCGAGATACAATGAGCAGTTCTTC.

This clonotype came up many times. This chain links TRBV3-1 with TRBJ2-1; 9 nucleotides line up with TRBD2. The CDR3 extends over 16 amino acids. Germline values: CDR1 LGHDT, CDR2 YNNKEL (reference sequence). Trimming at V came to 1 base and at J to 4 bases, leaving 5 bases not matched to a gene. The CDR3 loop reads CASSQGLAASYNEQFF. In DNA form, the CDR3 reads TGTGCCAGCAGCCAAGGACTAGCGGCTAGTTACAATGAGCAGTTCTTC.

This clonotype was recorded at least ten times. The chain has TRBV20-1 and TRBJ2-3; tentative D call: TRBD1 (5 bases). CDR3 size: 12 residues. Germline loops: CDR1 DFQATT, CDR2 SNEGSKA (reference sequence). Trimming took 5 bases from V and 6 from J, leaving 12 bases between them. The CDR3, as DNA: TGCAGTGCTGGCCCAAGGGGCGATACGCAGTATTTT. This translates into CSAGPRGDTQYF.

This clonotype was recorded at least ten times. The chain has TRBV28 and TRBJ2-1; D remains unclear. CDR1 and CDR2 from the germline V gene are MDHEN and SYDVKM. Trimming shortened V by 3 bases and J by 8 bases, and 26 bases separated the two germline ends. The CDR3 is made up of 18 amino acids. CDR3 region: CASSLISGSEAAYDEQFF. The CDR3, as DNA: TGTGCCAGCAGTTTGATTTCCGGGTCCGAAGCCGCCTATGATGAGCAGTTCTTC. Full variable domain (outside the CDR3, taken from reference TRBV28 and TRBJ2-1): DVKVTQSSRYLVKRTGEKVFLECVQDMDHENMFWYRQDPGLGLRLIYFSYDVKMKEKGDIPEGYSVSREKKERFSLILESASTNQTSMYLCASSLISGSEAAYDEQFFGPGTRLTVL.

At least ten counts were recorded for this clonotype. CDR3: CASSLPRATNTEAFF. The CDR3 nucleotides read TGTGCCAGCAGCTTACCCCGCGCGACGAACACTGAAGCTTTCTTT. The chain links TRBV7-9 to TRBJ1-1; unclear D gene. The CDR3 length is 15 residues. CDR1 is SEHNR and CDR2 is FQNEAQ in the germline V gene (reference sequence). V was trimmed by 2 bases and J by 1 base, leaving 11 bases between them.

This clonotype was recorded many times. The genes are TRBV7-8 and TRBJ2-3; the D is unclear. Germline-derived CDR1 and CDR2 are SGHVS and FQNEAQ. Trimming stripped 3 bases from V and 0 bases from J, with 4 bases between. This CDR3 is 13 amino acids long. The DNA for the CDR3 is TGTGCCAGCAGCTTTGGCAGCACAGATACGCAGTATTTT. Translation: CASSFGSTDTQYF.

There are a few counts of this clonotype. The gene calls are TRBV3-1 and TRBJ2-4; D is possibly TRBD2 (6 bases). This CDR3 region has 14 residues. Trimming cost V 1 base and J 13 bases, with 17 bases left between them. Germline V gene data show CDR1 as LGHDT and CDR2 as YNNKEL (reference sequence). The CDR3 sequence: CASSQVVGGAPQYF. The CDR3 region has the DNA TGTGCCAGCAGCCAAGTTGTCGGGGGAGCCCCCCAGTACTTC. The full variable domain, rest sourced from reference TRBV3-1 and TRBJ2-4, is DTAVSQTPKYLVTQMGNDKSIKCEQNLGHDTMYWYKQDSKKFLKIMFSYNNKELIINETVPNRFSPKSPDKAHLNLHINSLELGDSAVYFCASSQVVGGAPQYFGAGTRLSVL.

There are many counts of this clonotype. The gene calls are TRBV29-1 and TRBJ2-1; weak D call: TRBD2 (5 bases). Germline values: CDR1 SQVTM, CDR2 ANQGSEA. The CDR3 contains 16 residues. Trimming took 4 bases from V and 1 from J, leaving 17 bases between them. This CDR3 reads CSVVGSWDHSYNEQFF. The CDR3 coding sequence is TGCAGCGTTGTAGGGAGTTGGGATCATTCCTACAATGAGCAGTTCTTC.

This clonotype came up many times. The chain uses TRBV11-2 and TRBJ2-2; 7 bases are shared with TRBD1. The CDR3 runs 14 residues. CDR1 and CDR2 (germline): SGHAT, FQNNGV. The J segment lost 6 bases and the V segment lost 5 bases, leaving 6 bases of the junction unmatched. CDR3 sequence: CASSPNRGAGELFF. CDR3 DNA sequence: TGTGCCAGCAGCCCTAACAGGGGTGCCGGGGAGCTGTTTTTT.

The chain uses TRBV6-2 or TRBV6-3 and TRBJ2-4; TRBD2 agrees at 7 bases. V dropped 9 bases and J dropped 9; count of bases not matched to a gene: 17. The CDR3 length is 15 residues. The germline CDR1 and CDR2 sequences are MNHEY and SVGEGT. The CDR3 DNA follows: TGTGCCAGTGGACTAGTGGGAGTCGCGCGGGGCATTCAGTACTTC. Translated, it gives CASGLVGVARGIQYF.

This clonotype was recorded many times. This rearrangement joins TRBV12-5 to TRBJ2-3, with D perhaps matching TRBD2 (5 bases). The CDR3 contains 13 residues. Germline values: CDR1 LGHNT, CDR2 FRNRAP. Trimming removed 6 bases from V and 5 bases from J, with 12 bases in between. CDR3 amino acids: CASGNDRGDTQYF. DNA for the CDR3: TGTGCTAGTGGAAACGACCGGGGAGATACGCAGTATTTT.

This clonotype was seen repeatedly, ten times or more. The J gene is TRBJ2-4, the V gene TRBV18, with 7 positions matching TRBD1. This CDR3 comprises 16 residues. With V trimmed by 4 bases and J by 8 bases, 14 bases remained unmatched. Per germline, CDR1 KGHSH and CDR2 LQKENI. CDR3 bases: TGTGCCAGCTCACTCCTTGGACAGGCTATTGGAGACATTCAGTACTTC. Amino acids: CASSLLGQAIGDIQYF.